A single sample is the source of the 18 T cell receptor beta chains below, sequenced in a study of STAT5B mutations in CD4+ large granular lymphocyte leukemia. The data were produced by immunoSEQ multiplex PCR, yet TCRdb's version contains in-frame clones alone and is incomplete. Counted here are 25,000 to 35,000 clones, 70% to 85% occurring once; the ten biggest clones make up 5.5% to 7.5%. The sample comprised CD4+ T cells from blood buffy coats. The receptor set was obtained from a human donor in good health.

The chain has TRBV5-4 and TRBJ2-3; D uncertain. The CDR3 is 14 amino acids. CDR1 is SGHNT, CDR2 YYREEE, per germline (reference sequence). V lost 0 bases and J lost 3, with 8 bases in between. CDR3 protein: CASSLDGATDTQYF. Here the CDR3 DNA reads TGTGCCAGCAGCTTGGATGGCGCAACAGATACGCAGTATTTT.

This clone was seen more than once but under ten times. The rearrangement joins TRBV27 to TRBJ2-2; no clear D gene. The CDR3 runs to 14 residues. Germline loops: CDR1 MNHEY, CDR2 SMNVEV (reference sequence). V gave up 7 bases and J gave up 6 bases, with 15 bases separating them. CDR3 in DNA: TGTGCCAGCACGCCTGGTGTAGCTCCCGGGGAGCTGTTTTTT. Protein sequence: CASTPGVAPGELFF.

V gene TRBV5-4 combines with J gene TRBJ2-7; the D call may be TRBD1 or TRBD2 (6 bases each). This CDR3 spans 16 amino acids. Germline assignment: CDR1 SGHNT and CDR2 YYREEE (reference sequence). The ends were cut back, 3 bases at V and 1 base at J, with 17 bases in the middle. The CDR3 DNA reads as TGTGCCAGCAGCTCCGGTGGGGGGCGAAAATCCTACGAGCAGTACTTC. Residues: CASSSGGGRKSYEQYF.

The chain joins TRBV28 to TRBJ2-2; D not resolved. The ends were cut back, 3 bases at V and 6 bases at J, with 5 bases in the middle. The CDR3 extends over 12 amino acids. Germline-derived CDR1 and CDR2 are MDHEN and SYDVKM. DNA for the CDR3: TGTGCCAGCAGTTTTTTACCCGGGGAGCTGTTTTTT. Translated: CASSFLPGELFF.

The chain combines TRBV10-1 with TRBJ2-7; 10 nucleotides align to TRBD2. Germline V gene sequence: CDR1 WNHNN, CDR2 SYGVQD (reference sequence). The CDR3 has 16 amino acids. Trimming took 6 bases from V and 5 from J; bases not matched to a gene: 13. The CDR3 loop reads CASSTPERGGLHEQYF. CDR3 DNA sequence: TGCGCCAGCAGCACCCCCGAGCGGGGGGGCCTTCACGAGCAGTACTTC.

This clone was observed a handful of times. This chain joins TRBV5-1 and TRBJ2-5; possibly TRBD2 for D (6 bases). V shed 5 bases and J shed 5 bases, with 13 bases lying between them. The germline CDR1 and CDR2 sequences are SGHRS and YFSETQ. The CDR3 runs 13 residues. The chain's CDR3 is CASSGGIAETQYF. The DNA of the CDR3 is TGCGCCAGCAGTGGGGGGATCGCGGAGACCCAGTACTTC.

This chain joins TRBV27 and TRBJ1-2; no clear D gene. The CDR3 runs 16 residues. CDR1 MNHEY and CDR2 SMNVEV come from the germline V gene (reference sequence). Trimming removed 8 bases at V and 8 bases at J, with 27 bases between. CDR3 sequence (DNA): TGTGCCAGCTCCCGAGTGGAATCACTCTACGTGGGCGGCTACACCTTC. Its translation: CASSRVESLYVGGYTF.

The chain employs TRBV21-1 and TRBJ2-7; the D segment call TRBD2 is taken from the table without a DNA check. TRBV21-1 is flagged as a pseudogene. CDR3 length: 11 amino acids. CDR3 residues: CASTLAYEQYV. The DNA for the CDR3 is TGTGCCAGCACCCTAGCGTACGAGCAGTACGTC.

In DNA, the CDR3 is TGTGCCAGCAGTTACCGACAGGGGGAGAAGACCCAGTACTTC. Its translation: CASSYRQGEKTQYF. The chain couples TRBV6-6 to TRBJ2-5, with 9 bases aligning to TRBD1. With 2 bases clipped from V and 6 bases from J, the junction kept 4 bases outside the gene matches. Germline V gene lookup returns CDR1 MNHNY and CDR2 SVGAGI (reference sequence). The CDR3 runs to 14 residues.

The J gene is TRBJ1-5, the V gene TRBV6-1; D is possibly TRBD1 (6 bases). The germline V gene encodes CDR1 MNHNS and CDR2 SASEGT. CDR3 size: 13 residues. V was trimmed by 6 bases and J by 5 bases, leaving 11 bases between them. DNA for the CDR3: TGTGCCAGCAGACAGGGCCCGGATCAGCCCCAGCATTTT. Amino acid sequence: CASRQGPDQPQHF.

This clone was recorded only once. This chain connects TRBV27 to TRBJ2-3; TRBD1 or TRBD2 may be the D gene (5 bases each). The CDR3 extends over 14 amino acids. Looked up from germline, CDR1 is MNHEY and CDR2 is SMNVEV (reference sequence). The CDR3, as DNA: TGTGCATACCACCGGGACGAAGGAACAGATACGCAGTATTTT. Translating gives CAYHRDEGTDTQYF.

This sequence joins TRBV5-4 and TRBJ2-5, with 8 bases fitting TRBD2. The germline gives CDR1 SGHNT, CDR2 YYREEE (reference sequence). The V and J ends lost 4 bases and 6 bases, in that order; junction bases with no gene match: 14. This CDR3 comprises 16 residues. The CDR3 bases are TGTGCCAGCAGCCCGGGGCCGGGACTAGAATCGAAGACCCAGTACTTC. As protein: CASSPGPGLESKTQYF.

With respect to this clone: This specimen includes other DNA sequences encoding the same CDR3. V and J are TRBV5-6 and TRBJ1-1; D is uncertain. CDR1 is SGHDT and CDR2 is YYEEEE in the germline V gene. Deletions cut 2 bases from V and 1 base from J, with 9 bases between. The CDR3 is 14 residues long. As DNA, the CDR3 is TGTGCCAGCAGCTTAGGAGGGCGGAACACTGAAGCTTTCTTT. This translates into CASSLGGRNTEAFF.

The V gene is TRBV5-1, the J gene TRBJ2-3; D is ambiguous. Trimming took 4 bases from V and 6 from J, leaving 18 bases between them. The CDR3 is 15 residues long. Germline CDR1 reads SGHRS; CDR2 reads YFSETQ. The CDR3: CASSPPHSETDTQYF. The CDR3 DNA reads as TGCGCCAGCAGCCCCCCCCATTCGGAGACCGATACGCAGTATTTT.

In this sample, this clone turned up a few times. The V gene is TRBV29-1, the J gene TRBJ1-1; a weak D match, TRBD1 (6 bases). CDR1 SQVTM and CDR2 ANQGSEA come from the germline V gene. V lost 4 bases and J 1 base, leaving 10 bases between the germline ends. The CDR3 loop spans 13 amino acids. CDR3 protein: CSVGGLKNTEAFF. The CDR3 bases are TGCAGCGTTGGGGGGCTGAAGAACACTGAAGCTTTCTTT.

This clone was counted only a few times. The chain carries TRBV19 and TRBJ1-5; D is possibly TRBD1 (5 bases). V was trimmed by 3 bases and J by 6 bases, leaving 12 bases between them. CDR3 length: 14 residues. Germline CDR1 LNHDA, CDR2 SQIVND (reference sequence). The CDR3 loop reads CASSISGYGQPQHF. CDR3 coding DNA: TGTGCCAGTAGTATCTCAGGGTACGGTCAGCCCCAGCATTTT.

The CDR3 loop reads CASSASGTTTDTQYF. Here the CDR3 DNA reads TGTGCCAGCAGTGCGTCCGGGACTACCACAGATACGCAGTATTTT. The rearrangement joins TRBV2 to TRBJ2-3, with 7 bases that match TRBD2. From germline, CDR1 is SNHLY and CDR2 FYNNEI. CDR3 length equals 15 residues. Losses at the gene ends were 4 bases for V and 2 bases for J; bases not matched to a gene: 6.

This clone was recorded once. V is TRBV19 and J is TRBJ1-1; TRBD1 is a possible D gene (5 bases). Per the germline V gene, CDR1 is LNHDA and CDR2 is SQIVND (reference sequence). Deletions cut 9 bases from V and 4 bases from J, with 21 bases between. The CDR3 length is 15 residues. The chain's CDR3 is CASTTWGGSGTEAFF. CDR3 sequence (DNA): TGTGCCAGCACCACATGGGGGGGTTCGGGCACTGAAGCTTTCTTT.